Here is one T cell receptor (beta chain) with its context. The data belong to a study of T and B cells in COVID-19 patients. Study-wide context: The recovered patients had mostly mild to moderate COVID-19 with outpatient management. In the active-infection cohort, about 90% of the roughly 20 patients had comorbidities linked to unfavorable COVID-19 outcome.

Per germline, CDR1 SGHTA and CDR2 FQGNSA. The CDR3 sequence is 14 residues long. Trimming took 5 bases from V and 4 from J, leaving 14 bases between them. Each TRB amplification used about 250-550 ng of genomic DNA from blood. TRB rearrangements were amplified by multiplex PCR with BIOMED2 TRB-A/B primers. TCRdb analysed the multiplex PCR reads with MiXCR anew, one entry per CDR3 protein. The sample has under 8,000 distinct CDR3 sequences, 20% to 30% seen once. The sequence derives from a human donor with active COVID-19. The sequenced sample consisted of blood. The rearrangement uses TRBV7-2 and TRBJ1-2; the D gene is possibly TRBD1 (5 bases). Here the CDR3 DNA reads TGTGCCAGCAGCCTTGACAGATACTCCTATGGCTACACCTTC. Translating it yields CASSLDRYSYGYTF. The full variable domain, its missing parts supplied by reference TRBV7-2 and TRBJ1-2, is GAGVSQSPSNKVTEKGKDVELRCDPISGHTALYWYRQSLGQGLEFLIYFQGNSAPDKSGLPSDRFSAERTGGSVSTLTIQRTQQEDSAVYLCASSLDRYSYGYTFGSGTRLTVV.